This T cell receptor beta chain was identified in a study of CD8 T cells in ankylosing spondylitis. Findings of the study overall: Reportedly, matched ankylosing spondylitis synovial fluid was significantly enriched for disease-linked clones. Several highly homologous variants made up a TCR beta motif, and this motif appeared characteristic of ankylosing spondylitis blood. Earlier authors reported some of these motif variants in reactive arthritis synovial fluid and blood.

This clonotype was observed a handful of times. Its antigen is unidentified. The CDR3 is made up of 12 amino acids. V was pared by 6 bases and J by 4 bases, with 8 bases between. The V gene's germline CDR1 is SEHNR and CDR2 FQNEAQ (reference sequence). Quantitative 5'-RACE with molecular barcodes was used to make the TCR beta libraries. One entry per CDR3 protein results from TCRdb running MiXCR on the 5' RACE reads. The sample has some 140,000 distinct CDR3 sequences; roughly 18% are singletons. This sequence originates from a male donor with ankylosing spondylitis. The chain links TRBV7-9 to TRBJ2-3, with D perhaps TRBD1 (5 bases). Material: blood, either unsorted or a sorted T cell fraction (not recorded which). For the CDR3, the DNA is TGTGCCAGCAGTTCCAGGGCAGATACGCAGTATTTT. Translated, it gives CASSSRADTQYF.